This T cell receptor (beta chain) was observed in a study of cytomegalovirus exposure and HLA in healthy donors. 13 Jbeta primers and 60 Vbeta primers were used for the PCR. Sequencing was performed with immunoSEQ multiplex PCR; in TCRdb, only in-frame clones are kept and a portion is missing. Here the sample table reports around 200,000 clones. The TCR sequence derives from a girl aged 2-9 years in good health and CMV-seropositive. The material sequenced was PBMCs.

This CDR3 is CASSLSLPLNQPQHF. The CDR3 DNA reads TGTGCCAGCAGTTTATCCCTCCCCCTCAATCAGCCCCAGCATTTT. The chain links TRBV27 to TRBJ1-5, with no clear D. The CDR3 is 15 amino acids. The germline V gene has CDR1 MNHEY and CDR2 SMNVEV (reference sequence). Between the trimmed V and J ends, which lost 0 bases and 3 bases, there was a span of 9 bases.